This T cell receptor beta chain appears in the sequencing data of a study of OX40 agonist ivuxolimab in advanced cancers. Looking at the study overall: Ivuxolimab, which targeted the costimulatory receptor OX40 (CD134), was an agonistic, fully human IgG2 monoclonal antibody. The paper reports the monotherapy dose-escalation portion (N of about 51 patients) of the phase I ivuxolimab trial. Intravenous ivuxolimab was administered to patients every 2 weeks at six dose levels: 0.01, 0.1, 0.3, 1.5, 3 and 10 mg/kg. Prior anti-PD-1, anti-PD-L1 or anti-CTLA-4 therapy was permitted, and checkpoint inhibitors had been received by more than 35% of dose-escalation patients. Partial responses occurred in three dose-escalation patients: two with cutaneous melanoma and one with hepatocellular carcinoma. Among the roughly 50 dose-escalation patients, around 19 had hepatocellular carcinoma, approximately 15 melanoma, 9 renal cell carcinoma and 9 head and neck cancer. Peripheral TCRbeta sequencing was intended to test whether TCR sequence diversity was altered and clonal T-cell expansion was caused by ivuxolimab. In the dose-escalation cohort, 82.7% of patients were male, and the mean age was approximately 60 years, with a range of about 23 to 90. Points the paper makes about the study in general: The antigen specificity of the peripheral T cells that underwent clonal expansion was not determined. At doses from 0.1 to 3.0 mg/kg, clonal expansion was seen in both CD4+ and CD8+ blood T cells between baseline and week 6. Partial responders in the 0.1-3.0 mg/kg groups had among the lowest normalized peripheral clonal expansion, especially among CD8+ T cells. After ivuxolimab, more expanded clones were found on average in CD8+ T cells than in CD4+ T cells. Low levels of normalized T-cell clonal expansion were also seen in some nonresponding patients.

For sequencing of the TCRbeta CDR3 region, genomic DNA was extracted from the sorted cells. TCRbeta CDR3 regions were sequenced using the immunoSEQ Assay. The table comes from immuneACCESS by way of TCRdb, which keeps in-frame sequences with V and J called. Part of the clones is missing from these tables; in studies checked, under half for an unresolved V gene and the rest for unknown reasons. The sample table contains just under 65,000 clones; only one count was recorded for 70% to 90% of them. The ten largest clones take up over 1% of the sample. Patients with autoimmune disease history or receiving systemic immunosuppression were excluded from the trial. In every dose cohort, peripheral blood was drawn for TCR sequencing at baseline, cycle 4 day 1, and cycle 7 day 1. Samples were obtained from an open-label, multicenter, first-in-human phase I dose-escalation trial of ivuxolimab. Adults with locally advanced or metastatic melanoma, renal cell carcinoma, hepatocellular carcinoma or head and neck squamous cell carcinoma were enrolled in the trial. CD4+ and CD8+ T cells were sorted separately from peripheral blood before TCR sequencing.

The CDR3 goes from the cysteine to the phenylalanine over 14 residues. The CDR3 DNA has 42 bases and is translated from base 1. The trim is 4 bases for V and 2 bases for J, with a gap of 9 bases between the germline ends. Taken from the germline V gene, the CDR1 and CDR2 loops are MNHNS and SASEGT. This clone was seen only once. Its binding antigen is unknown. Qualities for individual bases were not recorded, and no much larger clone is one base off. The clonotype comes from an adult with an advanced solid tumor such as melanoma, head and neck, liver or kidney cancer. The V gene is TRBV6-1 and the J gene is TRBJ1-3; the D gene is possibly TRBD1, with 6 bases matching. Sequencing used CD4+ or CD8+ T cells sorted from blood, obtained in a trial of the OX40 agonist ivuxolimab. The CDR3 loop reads CASSASGAGNTIYF. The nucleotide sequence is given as TGTGCCAGCAGTGCCTCAGGGGCTGGAAACACCATATATTTT.